This T cell receptor beta chain emerged from a study of shared T cell receptors in the human thymus (dated by TCRdb to the early 2020s). Some background on the complete study: The study examined how self-reactive, shared T-cell receptor alpha chains are generated in the human thymus.

As to this clone: Its specific antigen is unknown. No much larger clone exists at a distance of one base, and base qualities are not known.

Reading from cysteine to phenylalanine, the CDR3 counts 17 amino acids. The only DNA kept is the CDR3, 51 bases in frame from the first base. V ends up 4 bases short and J 5 bases short, with an unmatched junction base count of 15. The germline V gene gives CDR1 as SGHRS and CDR2 as YFSETQ. Library generation was performed with the immunoSEQ multiplex PCR assay. The immuneACCESS repertoire file appears here via TCRdb, limited to in-frame rearrangements. These files lack a portion of the clones; in checked studies, under half of the deficit traces to unresolved V genes, and the cause of the others is not known. Here the sample has about 710,000 clones; approximately 87% occur a single time. The top ten constitute more than 0.009% of the sample. These data were also filed under a second study, of human thymus T cells. The second study reports: In Finland, the donors were immunologically healthy infants who were having open corrective cardiac surgery for congenital heart defects. Thymus tissue was collected as surgical resects that were removed during corrective cardiac surgery. Biased V and J gene segment usage appeared to be present in both thymic and peripheral blood repertoires. The related research reported highly overlapping thymic TCR repertoires among unrelated individuals. The study used fewer than ten infant thymus samples plus four related peripheral blood samples to characterize TCR alpha and beta repertoires. The infant donors were about 6 to 250 days old, and the cohort included about 6 males and a couple of females. Thymocytes were released mechanically from tissue and stored at -70 °C as pellets of about 9-32 million cells. Genomic DNA was extracted from frozen cell pellets with a QIAsymphony instrument. Using the immunoSEQ multiplex PCR assay, the TCRB and TCRAD loci were amplified from a standardized quantity of quality-controlled genomic DNA. The amplicons spanned the V(D)J region and were long enough to cover the CDR3 and allow V and J genes to be identified. Through the commercial immunoSEQ service, the amplicons were sequenced on an Illumina platform. Primer bias and sequencing errors were corrected as previously described, and TCRAD and TCRB were defined on the basis of the IMGT database. Analysis of the repertoires was done with immunoSEQ Analyzer 3.0 and VDJTools and included basic statistics, V/J segment usage, diversity estimates, rarefaction and pairwise overlap. Chao1, ChaoE, Efron-Thisted, Shannon and inverse Simpson indices were used to estimate diversity, which was also estimated on datasets down-sampled to the smallest sample. Repertoire overlap was assessed by strict matching of CDR3 nucleotide sequence, V gene and J gene, and clustering was done by Jaccard-based multidimensional scaling. Thymus samples yielded on average roughly 790,000 unique TCRB clonotypes, compared with 80,000 to 85,000 from blood samples.

The V and J genes are TRBV5-1 and TRBJ2-3, with TRBD1 identical over 8 junction bases. The sequence derives from a boy less than two years old with a congenital heart defect. Donor details come from another sample of the same person, matched by shared clones. Material for sequencing was thymocytes. The CDR3 protein: CASSLAGPQGAGDTQYF. The base sequence is TGCGCCAGCAGCCTCGCTGGTCCCCAGGGGGCGGGAGATACGCAGTATTTT.